The 18 T cell receptor beta chains below were found in one sample sequenced in a study of shared clonotypes between healthy human individuals. TCRdb's table, derived via immunoSEQ multiplex PCR, lists solely in-frame clones and lacks some. The profile shows over 2 million clones, roughly 92% of them singletons. Sequencing input: naive CD4+ T cells from PBMCs. Documented subset: CD45RA+ positively selected. The receptors derive from a man in his late teens or twenties in good health. Some clones in this sample may be carry-over from other donors' samples.

The chain combines TRBV29-1 with TRBJ2-5; no clear D. In germline, CDR1 is SQVTM, CDR2 ANQGSEA. V was cut by 3 bases and J by 7 bases, with 6 bases left in between. The CDR3 sequence is 10 residues long. CDR3 in DNA: TGCAGCGTTGACGACGTGACCCAGTACTTC. This gives the protein CSVDDVTQYF.

The CDR3 nucleotides are TGTGCCACAACGAATACTCCAGGTGGAGAAAAACTGTTTTTT. Its protein is CATTNTPGGEKLFF. The chain employs TRBV2 and TRBJ1-4, with unresolved D. There are 14 residues in the CDR3. Germline V lookup: CDR1 SNHLY, CDR2 FYNNEI. The V gene lost 10 bases and the J gene lost 8 bases, with 20 bases spanning the gap. Combining the CDR3 with reference TRBV2 and TRBJ1-4 gives the whole variable domain EPEVTQTPSHQVTQMGQEVILRCVPISNHLYFYWYRQILGQKVEFLVSFYNNEISEKSEIFDDQFSVERPDGSNFTLKIRSTKLEDSAMYFCATTNTPGGEKLFFGSGTQLSVL.

The chain links TRBV5-1 to TRBJ2-3; 8 nucleotides match TRBD2. V dropped 0 bases and J dropped 0; count of bases not matched to a gene: 6. The CDR3 has 17 residues. CDR1 is SGHRS, CDR2 YFSETQ, per germline. CDR3 bases: TGCGCCAGCAGCTTGGGTTCTAGCGGGTATAGCACAGATACGCAGTATTTT. It translates to CASSLGSSGYSTDTQYF.

CDR3 DNA sequence: TGTGCCAGCAGCTTGGTAGCGGGAGCGGTTCCAGATACGCAGTATTTT. Protein: CASSLVAGAVPDTQYF. The V call is TRBV11-2, the J call TRBJ2-3, with TRBD2 matching over 9 bases. V lost 3 bases to trimming and J lost 4 bases; unmatched junction nucleotides: 8. The germline CDR1 and CDR2 sequences are SGHAT and FQNNGV. There are 16 residues in the CDR3.

The chain employs TRBV29-1 and TRBJ1-1; D is unresolved. Germline-derived CDR1 and CDR2 are SQVTM and ANQGSEA. The CDR3 has 12 amino acids. V was pared by 7 bases and J by 1 base, with 10 bases between. CDR3 in amino acids: CSAIFRNTEAFF. The CDR3 DNA sequence: TGCAGCGCCATTTTCCGGAACACTGAAGCTTTCTTT.

The gene calls are TRBV2 and TRBJ2-1; D might be TRBD1 (6 bases). Trimming took 0 bases from V and 9 from J, leaving 9 bases between them. CDR3 length equals 13 residues. The V gene's germline CDR1 is SNHLY and CDR2 FYNNEI. Here the CDR3 DNA reads TGTGCCAGCAGTGAAGCGCGAGGGGGTGAGCAGTTCTTC. This translates into CASSEARGGEQFF.

The rearrangement joins TRBV7-9 to TRBJ2-1; 10 bases align to TRBD2. Germline loops: CDR1 SEHNR, CDR2 FQNEAQ (reference sequence). CDR3 length: 14 residues. V lost 8 bases to trimming and J lost 4 bases; unmatched junction nucleotides: 5. The CDR3 region is CASPSGGGYNEQFF. DNA for the CDR3: TGTGCCAGCCCCAGCGGGGGGGGGTACAATGAGCAGTTCTTC.

The chain has TRBV7-8 and TRBJ2-1, with D tentatively TRBD1 (6 bases). Trimming left V 6 bases short and J 0 bases short, with 9 bases between. Germline values: CDR1 SGHVS, CDR2 FQNEAQ. The CDR3 is made up of 14 amino acids. For the CDR3, the DNA is TGTGCCAGCAGTACAGGGAGCTCCTACAATGAGCAGTTCTTC. As protein: CASSTGSSYNEQFF.

About this clone: The same CDR3 is also encoded by other DNA sequences in this sample. The genes are TRBV5-1 and TRBJ1-1; unclear D gene. CDR1 and CDR2 (germline): SGHRS, YFSETQ. CDR3 length: 15 residues. The ends were cut back, 0 bases at V and 1 base at J, with 10 bases in the middle. The CDR3 loop is CASSLVGSGNTEAFF. The CDR3 bases are TGCGCCAGCAGCTTGGTGGGTTCGGGGAACACTGAAGCTTTCTTT.

The J gene is TRBJ2-7, the V gene TRBV7-3; 7 nucleotides line up with TRBD2. From germline, CDR1 is SGHTA and CDR2 FQGTGA. This CDR3 has 14 amino acids. Trimming took 5 bases from V and 7 from J; bases not matched to a gene: 11. In DNA form, the CDR3 reads TGTGCCAGCAGCCCCGGGGCGGGAGTGGGGGAGCAGTACTTC. This translates into CASSPGAGVGEQYF. The full variable domain, with the rest looked up from reference TRBV7-3 and TRBJ2-7, is GAGVSQTPSNKVTEKGKYVELRCDPISGHTALYWYRQSLGQGPEFLIYFQGTGAADDSGLPNDRFFAVRPEGSVSTLKIQRTERGDSAVYLCASSPGAGVGEQYFGPGTRLTVT.

This rearrangement joins TRBV9 to TRBJ2-3; 11 nucleotides match TRBD1. V lost 4 bases to trimming and J lost 4 bases; unmatched junction nucleotides: 11. The CDR3 has 17 residues. Germline CDR1 is SGDLS and CDR2 is YYNGEE. CDR3 coding DNA: TGTGCCAGCAGCTCCCGCGCTTTGGGACAGGGGGCAGATACGCAGTATTTT. Translated, it gives CASSSRALGQGADTQYF.

This CDR3 is CASSESYRGGEQYF. The CDR3 bases are TGCGCCAGCAGTGAGTCCTACAGGGGAGGCGAGCAGTACTTC. The rearrangement joins TRBV10-1 to TRBJ2-7; D may be TRBD1 (7 bases). V dropped 0 bases and J dropped 6 bases, with 12 bases sitting between them. This CDR3 is 14 amino acids long. Germline V gene sequence: CDR1 WNHNN, CDR2 SYGVQD (reference sequence).

The chain has TRBV28 and TRBJ1-1; D gene ambiguous. The CDR3 runs 12 residues. Germline V CDR1 and CDR2: MDHEN, SYDVKM. The germline V and J ends were trimmed by 4 bases and 11 bases, with 14 bases remaining between them. The CDR3 spells CASSSWTAKAFF. CDR3 in DNA: TGTGCCAGCAGTTCCTGGACCGCGAAGGCTTTCTTT.

The sample holds one count of this clone. The V and J genes are TRBV27 and TRBJ2-7, with 9 nucleotides matching TRBD1. CDR3 length equals 15 residues. Germline loops: CDR1 MNHEY, CDR2 SMNVEV (reference sequence). V gave up 2 bases and J gave up 3 bases; unmatched junction bases: 5. CDR3 protein: CASSLTGGPHYEQYF. CDR3 coding DNA: TGTGCCAGCAGTTTAACAGGGGGCCCACACTACGAGCAGTACTTC.

V gene TRBV5-1 combines with J gene TRBJ1-3; D is perhaps TRBD1 (5 bases). This CDR3 is built from 14 residues. V dropped 5 bases and J dropped 0 bases, with 9 bases sitting between them. CDR1 and CDR2 (germline): SGHRS, YFSETQ. The CDR3 protein is CASRQAPSGNTIYF. The DNA for the CDR3 is TGCGCCAGCAGACAGGCCCCCTCTGGAAACACCATATATTTT.

V usage is TRBV29-1 and J usage is TRBJ2-1; 10 nucleotides align to TRBD2. Germline V lookup: CDR1 SQVTM, CDR2 ANQGSEA. The CDR3 extends over 13 amino acids. V was clipped by 7 bases and J by 6 bases; unmatched bases: 6. The CDR3 sequence: CSASGSAVNEQFF. The CDR3 DNA reads as TGCAGCGCTAGCGGGAGTGCCGTCAATGAGCAGTTCTTC.

The V call is TRBV7-6, the J call TRBJ2-1; D assignment may be TRBD1 or TRBD2 (5 bases each). The V gene lost 5 bases and the J gene lost 0 bases, with 8 bases spanning the gap. The CDR3 totals 14 residues. The germline gives CDR1 SGHVS, CDR2 FNYEAQ. CDR3 DNA: TGTGCCAGCAGCCCAGGGAGCTCCTACAATGAGCAGTTCTTC. Translating gives CASSPGSSYNEQFF.

A single count supports this clone. The rearrangement uses TRBV7-2 and TRBJ2-5; D is possibly TRBD2 (5 bases). The CDR3 runs 16 residues. Deletions cut 2 bases from V and 7 bases from J, with 20 bases between. CDR1 and CDR2 (germline): SGHTA, FQGNSA. The CDR3 is CASSLIGLPRWGTQYF. The CDR3, as DNA: TGTGCCAGCAGCTTAATTGGACTCCCCAGGTGGGGGACCCAGTACTTC.